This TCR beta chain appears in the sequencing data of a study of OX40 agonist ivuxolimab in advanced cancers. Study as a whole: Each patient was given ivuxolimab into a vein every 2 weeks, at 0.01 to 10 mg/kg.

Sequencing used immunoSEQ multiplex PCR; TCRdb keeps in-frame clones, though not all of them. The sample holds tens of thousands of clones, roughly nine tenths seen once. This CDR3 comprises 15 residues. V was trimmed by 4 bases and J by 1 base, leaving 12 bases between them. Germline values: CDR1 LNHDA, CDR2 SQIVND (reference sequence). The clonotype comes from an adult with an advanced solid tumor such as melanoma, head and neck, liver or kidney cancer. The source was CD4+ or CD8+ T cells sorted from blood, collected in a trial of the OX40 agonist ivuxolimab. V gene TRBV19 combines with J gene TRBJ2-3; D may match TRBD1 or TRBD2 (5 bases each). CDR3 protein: CASSNEGSGTDTQYF. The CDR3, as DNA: TGTGCCAGTAGTAACGAGGGGTCAGGCACAGATACGCAGTATTTT.